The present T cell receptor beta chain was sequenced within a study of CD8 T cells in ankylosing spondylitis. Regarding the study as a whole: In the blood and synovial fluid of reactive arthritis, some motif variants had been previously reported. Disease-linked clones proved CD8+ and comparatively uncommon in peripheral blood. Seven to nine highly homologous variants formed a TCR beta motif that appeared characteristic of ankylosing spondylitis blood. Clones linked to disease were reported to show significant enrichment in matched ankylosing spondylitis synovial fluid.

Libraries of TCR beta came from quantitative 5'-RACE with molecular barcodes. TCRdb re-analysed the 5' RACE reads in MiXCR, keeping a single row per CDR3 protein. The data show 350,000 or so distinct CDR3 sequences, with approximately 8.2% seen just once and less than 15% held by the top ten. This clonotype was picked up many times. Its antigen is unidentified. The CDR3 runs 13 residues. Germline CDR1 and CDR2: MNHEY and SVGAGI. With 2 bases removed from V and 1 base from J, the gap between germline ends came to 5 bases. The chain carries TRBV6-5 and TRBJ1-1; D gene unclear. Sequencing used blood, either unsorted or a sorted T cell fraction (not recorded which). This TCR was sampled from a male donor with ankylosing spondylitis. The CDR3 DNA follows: TGTGCCAGCAGTTACACGGCGAACACTGAAGCTTTCTTT. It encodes CASSYTANTEAFF.